The 21 T cell receptor beta chains in this list originate from one sample, sequenced in a study of tumor-infiltrating lymphocytes in primary liver carcinoma. Unsorted whole blood supplied the blood RNA, and germline DNA was isolated too. The template, roughly 0.45 ug total RNA, yielded TCR beta cDNA made with a constant-region primer. A slightly modified ARM-PCR protocol with three nested multiplex PCR rounds produced these TCR beta libraries. The study ran its first two PCR rounds for nine to eleven cycles each, using TRBV1-TRBV30 forward primers and a C-beta reverse primer. TCRdb recomputed calls from the multiplex PCR reads with MiXCR, one row per CDR3 protein. The sample yields approximately 300,000 distinct CDR3 sequences, about 62% seen once. The sequencing sample was made of peripheral blood. Receptor source: a man between 40 and 49 years old with primary liver carcinoma and hepatitis B virus infection.

A note on this clonotype: At one end the junction does not follow the germline gene, possibly because of a read error. The rearrangement links TRBV29-1 to TRBJ2-2; D tentatively fits TRBD1 or TRBD2 (5 bases each). The CDR3 totals 16 residues. Per germline, CDR1 SQVTM and CDR2 ANQGSEA. CDR3 DNA sequence: TGCAGCGCTGTTTTTGTCGGGACGGCGAACACTGGGGAGCTGTTTTTT. It yields the protein CSAVFVGTANTGELFF.

This clonotype appeared a few times. The rearrangement joins TRBV28 to TRBJ2-1; 9 bases are shared with TRBD1. J gave up 1 base and V 6 bases, and 7 bases lay outside the gene matches. The CDR3 is 16 amino acids. The germline V gene encodes CDR1 MDHEN and CDR2 SYDVKM. This CDR3 is CASRSPDRGSYNEQFF. CDR3 nucleotides: TGTGCCAGCAGATCACCCGACAGGGGGTCCTACAATGAGCAGTTCTTC.

As to this clonotype: The junction departs from the called germline gene at one end, perhaps through a read error. The chain uses TRBV6-1 and TRBJ2-5; 8 bases are shared with TRBD2. CDR3 length: 17 amino acids. The germline V gene encodes CDR1 MNHNS and CDR2 SASEGT. CDR3 amino acids: CTSSEAAAGGYQETQYF. CDR3 DNA: TGTACCAGCAGTGAAGCGGCGGCGGGAGGATACCAAGAGACCCAGTACTTC.

This clonotype was seen a handful of times. The rearrangement uses TRBV6-5 and TRBJ1-2; TRBD1 matches 7 bases. V lost 4 bases and J lost 4; bases outside the gene matches: 12. Germline assignment: CDR1 MNHEY and CDR2 SVGAGI. The CDR3 spans 16 residues. As DNA, the CDR3 is TGTGCCAGCAGTTCTAATACAGGGGTTTGGAGCTATGGCTACACCTTC. Translation gives CASSSNTGVWSYGYTF.

Notes on this clonotype: A much larger clone differs by one base, so this may be a read error. This sequence joins TRBV29-1 and TRBJ2-7; D is perhaps TRBD1 (8 bases). In germline, CDR1 is SQVTM, CDR2 ANQGSEA. The CDR3 consists of 15 residues. Trimming cost V 3 bases and J 8 bases, with 23 bases left between them. Here the CDR3 reads CSVEGQGARGYKQYF. CDR3 coding DNA: TGCAGCGTTGAGGGGCAGGGGGCGCGGGGGTACAAGCAGTACTTC.

A note on this clonotype: One end of the junction varies from germline; a read error may be responsible. The chain employs TRBV28 and TRBJ2-3; 15 nucleotides line up with TRBD2. This CDR3 is 17 amino acids long. Germline V gives CDR1 MDHEN, CDR2 SYDVKM. Here the CDR3 DNA reads TGTGCTAGCAGTTCCGGGACTAGCGGGAGGTATCCAGATACGCAGTATTTT. Amino acids: CASSSGTSGRYPDTQYF.

This clonotype was seen at least ten times. This chain links TRBV12-3 or TRBV12-4 with TRBJ1-1, with D uncertain. V was clipped by 5 bases and J by 1 base, with 11 bases between them. This CDR3 is 14 amino acids long. CDR3 amino acids: CASSDQNQNTEAFF. The CDR3 nucleotides are TGTGCCAGCAGTGATCAGAACCAGAACACTGAAGCTTTCTTT.

This clonotype was seen more than once but under ten times. The chain links TRBV5-1 to TRBJ2-3, with unresolved D. The CDR3 has 16 residues. Germline V gene data show CDR1 as SGHRS and CDR2 as YFSETQ. Trimming took off 7 bases at V and 3 bases at J, with 21 bases between the two ends. CDR3 amino acids: CASLPGAGGFTDTQYF. The CDR3 nucleotides read TGCGCCAGCCTACCAGGAGCTGGTGGGTTTACAGATACGCAGTATTTT.

The table lists this clonotype with many counts. The rearrangement joins TRBV12-3 or TRBV12-4 to TRBJ1-6; 7 nucleotides align to TRBD1. The CDR3 totals 16 residues. V shed 3 bases, J shed 7 bases, and the junction held 9 bases outside the gene matches. The CDR3 nucleotides read TGTGCCAGCAGTTTTGGGCGGGACAGAAGAAATTCACCCCTCCACTTT. It yields the protein CASSFGRDRRNSPLHF.

The CDR3 DNA follows: TGCAGCGTTGCGCTAGTTTACGAGCAGTACTTC. This translates into CSVALVYEQYF. V gene TRBV29-1 combines with J gene TRBJ2-7; D ambiguous. The V end lost 4 bases, the J end lost 4 bases, and 8 bases lay between the germline ends. This CDR3 region has 11 residues. Germline CDR1 SQVTM, CDR2 ANQGSEA.

The chain recombines TRBV11-1 with TRBJ2-5; D may be TRBD1 (6 bases). CDR3 size: 14 residues. In germline, CDR1 is SGHAT, CDR2 FQDESV (reference sequence). V was clipped by 10 bases and J by 4 bases, with 19 bases between them. The CDR3 sequence is CANTPGTGIETQYF. The DNA for the CDR3 is TGTGCCAACACCCCCGGAACAGGGATAGAGACCCAGTACTTC.

As concerns this clonotype: A read error may be the cause here, since a much bigger clone is one base away. The rearrangement uses TRBV6-6 and TRBJ2-3; D possibly corresponds to TRBD2 (5 bases). Per the germline V gene, CDR1 is MNHNY and CDR2 is SVGAGI (reference sequence). The CDR3 totals 13 residues. CDR3 DNA: TGTGCCAGCAGTTACTCGTGGGGAGATTCGCAGTATTTT. It yields the protein CASSYSWGDSQYF.

The J gene is TRBJ2-1, the V gene TRBV20-1; no clear D gene. Per germline, CDR1 DFQATT and CDR2 SNEGSKA (reference sequence). The CDR3 has 12 residues. V was shortened by 6 bases and J by 6 bases, with 12 bases between the two germline ends. DNA for the CDR3: TGCAGTGCAAATTCCCGGTCCAATGAGCAGTTCTTC. Its protein is CSANSRSNEQFF.

This clonotype was observed a few times. The CDR3 nucleotides are TGTGCCAGCAGTGAATTAAGTAGCGGGATCACCGGGGAGCTGTTTTTT. Translated: CASSELSSGITGELFF. This rearrangement joins TRBV6-1 to TRBJ2-2, with 8 bases fitting TRBD2. The CDR3 sequence is 16 residues long. Germline CDR1 MNHNS, CDR2 SASEGT. V trimming: 2 bases; J trimming: 4 bases; junction bases outside the gene matches: 6.

Comment on this clonotype: With a much larger clone just one base away, this may be a read error. This chain connects TRBV6-5 to TRBJ2-1, with D perhaps matching TRBD2 (5 bases). The V gene lost 7 bases and the J gene lost 4 bases, with 11 bases spanning the gap. CDR1 and CDR2 from the germline V gene are MNHEY and SVGAGI. The CDR3 is 13 residues long. The CDR3 coding sequence is TGTGCCAGCACTGCCCCGGGATACAATGAGCAGTTCTTC. Translating gives CASTAPGYNEQFF.

This clonotype occurred many times. The V gene is TRBV12-5, the J gene TRBJ2-3; the D is unclear. V dropped 8 bases and J dropped 1 base, with 10 bases sitting between them. The CDR3 runs to 13 residues. Germline V gene lookup returns CDR1 LGHNT and CDR2 FRNRAP. The CDR3 bases are TGTGCTAGTTCTGGGTCTGGCACAGATACGCAGTATTTT. Translation: CASSGSGTDTQYF.

This chain joins TRBV5-1 and TRBJ1-4; no reliable D call. Trimming took off 0 bases at V and 5 bases at J, with 11 bases between the two ends. CDR3 size: 15 residues. Germline assignment: CDR1 SGHRS and CDR2 YFSETQ. This CDR3 reads CASSLERAVNEKLFF. The CDR3 coding sequence is TGCGCCAGCAGCTTGGAAAGGGCAGTGAATGAAAAACTGTTTTTT. Combining the CDR3 with reference TRBV5-1 and TRBJ1-4 gives the whole variable domain KAGVTQTPRYLIKTRGQQVTLSCSPISGHRSVSWYQQTPGQGLQFLFEYFSETQRNKGNFPGRFSGRQFSNSRSEMNVSTLELGDSALYLCASSLERAVNEKLFFGSGTQLSVL.

The rearrangement joins TRBV11-2 to TRBJ2-7; TRBD1 aligns across 8 bases. Unmatched junction bases numbered 4, after V lost 4 bases and J lost 2 bases. The CDR3 is made up of 14 amino acids. Germline V lookup: CDR1 SGHAT, CDR2 FQNNGV. CDR3 in DNA: TGTGCCAGCAGCTCATCGACAGGGGCCTACGAGCAGTACTTC. Its translation: CASSSSTGAYEQYF.

This clonotype appeared a few times. This chain links TRBV2 with TRBJ2-5; no clear D gene. V lost 2 bases to trimming and J lost 2 bases, with 12 bases between them. The length of the CDR3 is 15 residues. Germline V lookup: CDR1 SNHLY, CDR2 FYNNEI. The CDR3 nucleotides are TGTGCCAGCAGTGAAAGGGCGTTAGCTCAAGAGACCCAGTACTTC. It yields the protein CASSERALAQETQYF.

About this clonotype: A much more abundant neighbour one base away suggests this may be a read error. The CDR3 does not close with the conserved phenylalanine or tryptophan, likely indicating a read error. This chain joins TRBV6-5 and TRBJ2-2; 7 bases map to TRBD2. Germline CDR1 reads MNHEY; CDR2 reads SVGAGI. The CDR3 totals 15 residues. The trim removed 5 bases at V and 6 bases at J, leaving 9 bases unmatched. CDR3 sequence (DNA): TGTGCCAGCAGTGCGATAGCGGGTGGTTCCGGGGAGCTGTTTTCT. Encoded protein: CASSAIAGGSGELFS.

Notes on this clonotype: A single base separates this from a much larger clone, so it may be a read error. V gene TRBV5-4 combines with J gene TRBJ2-3; D gene unclear. This CDR3 is built from 13 residues. CDR1 and CDR2 (germline): SGHNT, YYREEE (reference sequence). CDR3 nucleotide sequence: TGTACCAGCAGCCCCCCGAGTGTTAATACGCAGTATTTT. It encodes CTSSPPSVNTQYF.